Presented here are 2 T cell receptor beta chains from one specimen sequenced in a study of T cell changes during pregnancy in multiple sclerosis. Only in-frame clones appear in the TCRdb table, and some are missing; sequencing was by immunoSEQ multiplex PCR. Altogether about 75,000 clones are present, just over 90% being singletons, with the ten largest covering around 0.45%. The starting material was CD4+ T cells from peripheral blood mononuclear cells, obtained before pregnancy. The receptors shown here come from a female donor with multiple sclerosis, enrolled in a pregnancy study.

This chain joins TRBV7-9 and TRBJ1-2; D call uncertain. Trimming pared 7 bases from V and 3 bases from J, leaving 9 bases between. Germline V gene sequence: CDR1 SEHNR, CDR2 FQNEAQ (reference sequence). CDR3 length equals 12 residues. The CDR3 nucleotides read TGTGCCAGCACAGGTACAGACTATGGCTACACCTTC. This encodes CASTGTDYGYTF.

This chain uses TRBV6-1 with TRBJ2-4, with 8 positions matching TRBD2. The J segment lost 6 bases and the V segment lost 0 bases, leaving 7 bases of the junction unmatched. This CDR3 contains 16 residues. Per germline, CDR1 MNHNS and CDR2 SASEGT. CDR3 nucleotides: TGTGCCAGCAGTGAAGCTAAGCGGGAGTGGAGAAACATTCAGTACTTC. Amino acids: CASSEAKREWRNIQYF.